These 32 T cell receptor beta chains originate from one sample sequenced in a study of CD8+CD57+ T cells in acquired aplastic anemia. TCR beta VDJ combinations and CDR3 sequences were profiled from genomic DNA. TCRdb recomputed calls from the reads with MiXCR, one row per CDR3 protein. The table has roughly 200,000 distinct CDR3 sequences, around 60% seen once. Source material: sorted CD4+, CD8+, or CD8+CD57+ T cells (not recorded which) from PBMCs. Every receptor here comes from a human donor in good health.

Only a few counts were recorded for this clonotype. V is TRBV20-1 and J is TRBJ1-5; D is uncertain. The CDR3 length is 12 residues. Trimming stripped 4 bases from V and 1 base from J, with 5 bases between. The germline V gene encodes CDR1 DFQATT and CDR2 SNEGSKA (reference sequence). The CDR3 loop reads CSATPSNQPQHF. The CDR3 DNA follows: TGCAGTGCTACGCCAAGCAATCAGCCCCAGCATTTT.

This clonotype came up many times. The gene calls are TRBV4-1 and TRBJ2-1; D tentatively fits TRBD1 or TRBD2 (5 bases each). This CDR3 spans 15 amino acids. Trimming stripped 2 bases from V and 4 bases from J, with 12 bases between. The germline gives CDR1 MGHRA, CDR2 YSYEKL. The CDR3 reads CASSQNRDAYNEQFF. The CDR3 DNA reads TGCGCCAGCAGCCAAAACCGGGACGCATACAATGAGCAGTTCTTC.

The gene calls are TRBV10-3 and TRBJ2-2; 11 nucleotides match TRBD2. The ends lost 0 bases at V and 7 bases at J; junction bases unmatched: 7. In germline, CDR1 is ENHRY, CDR2 SYGVKD. CDR3 length: 17 amino acids. This CDR3 is CAISESTSGSRDGELFF. CDR3 coding DNA: TGTGCCATCAGTGAGTCCACTAGCGGGAGCAGGGACGGGGAGCTGTTTTTT.

Only one count was recorded for this clonotype. This chain connects TRBV28 to TRBJ1-2, with 9 bases matching TRBD1. This CDR3 spans 16 amino acids. Trimming took 9 bases from V and 6 from J; bases not matched to a gene: 17. Per germline, CDR1 MDHEN and CDR2 SYDVKM. The CDR3 reads CASIPGQGPSYDGYTF. The CDR3 DNA sequence: TGTGCCAGTATCCCGGGACAGGGACCGAGTTATGATGGCTACACCTTC.

The chain couples TRBV12-5 to TRBJ1-1; D is possibly TRBD1 (6 bases). This CDR3 contains 13 residues. CDR1 is LGHNT, CDR2 FRNRAP, per germline. V was pared by 6 bases and J by 0 bases, with 8 bases between. The chain's CDR3 is CASGQGLNTEAFF. Written as DNA, the CDR3 is TGTGCTAGTGGACAGGGTCTGAACACTGAAGCTTTCTTT.

The chain joins TRBV29-1 to TRBJ2-7; D is possibly TRBD2 (7 bases). Germline-derived CDR1 and CDR2 are SQVTM and ANQGSEA. This CDR3 has 13 residues. The V end lost 5 bases, the J end lost 3 bases, and 14 bases lay between the germline ends. The CDR3 is CSVKGGAVYEQYF. CDR3 nucleotides: TGCAGCGTTAAAGGGGGGGCAGTCTACGAGCAGTACTTC.

The V call is TRBV27, the J call TRBJ2-6; D might be TRBD1 (5 bases). Germline CDR1 MNHEY, CDR2 SMNVEV (reference sequence). The V and J ends lost 5 bases and 3 bases respectively, with 11 bases between them. The CDR3 runs to 15 residues. Here the CDR3 reads CASSTRVLGANVLTF. CDR3 nucleotide sequence: TGTGCCAGCAGTACCAGGGTACTTGGGGCCAACGTCCTGACTTTC.

This clonotype occurred once. This chain connects TRBV20-1 to TRBJ2-1; 10 nucleotides match TRBD2. Trimming at V came to 1 base and at J to 6 bases, leaving 6 bases not matched to a gene. Germline CDR1 is DFQATT and CDR2 is SNEGSKA (reference sequence). This CDR3 has 15 amino acids. The CDR3 loop is CSARGLAGDLNEQFF. For the CDR3, the DNA is TGCAGTGCTAGAGGCCTAGCGGGAGATCTCAATGAGCAGTTCTTC.

The table lists this clonotype with many counts. The J gene is TRBJ2-2, the V gene TRBV11-3; TRBD1 agrees at 7 bases. Germline trimming cut 6 bases from V and 0 bases from J; bases unmatched to any gene: 4. CDR3 length: 15 residues. Looked up from germline, CDR1 is SGHNT and CDR2 is YENEEA. CDR3 protein: CASRPRGSNTGELFF. CDR3 coding DNA: TGTGCCAGCAGGCCCAGGGGGTCGAACACCGGGGAGCTGTTTTTT.

The CDR3 DNA reads as TGCGCCAGCATGGTGGACGGGGAGCAGTACTTC. Its protein product is CASMVDGEQYF. The chain recombines TRBV5-1 with TRBJ2-7, with D uncertain. Germline V gene data show CDR1 as SGHRS and CDR2 as YFSETQ. There are 11 residues in the CDR3. The ends were cut back, 6 bases at V and 7 bases at J, with 11 bases in the middle.

This chain uses TRBV10-3 with TRBJ2-1; D not resolved. Germline V gene lookup returns CDR1 ENHRY and CDR2 SYGVKD. V lost 6 bases and J lost 1, with 10 bases in between. The CDR3 covers 14 residues. Here the CDR3 DNA reads TGTGCCATCAGCCGGGTGACTTCCTACAATGAGCAGTTCTTC. Translation gives CAISRVTSYNEQFF.

The chain joins TRBV29-1 to TRBJ1-2; D not certain. The germline gives CDR1 SQVTM, CDR2 ANQGSEA. The CDR3 contains 14 residues. The V and J ends lost 3 bases and 0 bases respectively, with 11 bases between them. The CDR3, as DNA: TGCAGCGTTGATTCGGGGAATCCTAACTATGGCTACACCTTC. Translated: CSVDSGNPNYGYTF.

The rearrangement links TRBV2 to TRBJ1-1, with D perhaps TRBD1 (6 bases). The V and J ends lost 9 bases and 3 bases respectively, with 11 bases between them. From germline, CDR1 is SNHLY and CDR2 FYNNEI. This CDR3 comprises 12 residues. The CDR3, as DNA: TGTGCCAGTCAGAGGGGGGACACTGAAGCTTTCTTT. It translates to CASQRGDTEAFF.

Comments on this clonotype: A much more abundant neighbour one base away suggests this may be a read error. V usage is TRBV4-1 and J usage is TRBJ2-3; D assignment may be TRBD1 or TRBD2 (5 bases each). CDR1 and CDR2 (germline): MGHRA, YSYEKL. The CDR3 extends over 17 amino acids. Here the CDR3 DNA reads TGCGCCAGCAGCCCAAGGGACCTCCGATTATCCACAGATATGCAGTATTTT. Translation: CASSPRDLRLSTDMQYF.

The rearrangement links TRBV20-1 to TRBJ2-3, with 11 bases aligning to TRBD2. V dropped 3 bases and J dropped 0; count of bases not matched to a gene: 11. Germline-derived CDR1 and CDR2 are DFQATT and SNEGSKA (reference sequence). The CDR3 extends over 18 amino acids. This chain's CDR3 is CSASGPFSGRGSTDTQYF. The DNA of the CDR3 is TGCAGTGCTAGCGGCCCTTTTAGCGGGAGGGGGAGCACAGATACGCAGTATTTT.

The chain has TRBV7-2 and TRBJ1-1; D is possibly TRBD1 (5 bases). CDR1 is SGHTA and CDR2 is FQGNSA in the germline V gene. Trimming removed 1 base from V and 4 bases from J, with 13 bases in between. This CDR3 contains 15 residues. CDR3 coding DNA: TGTGCCAGCAGCTTAGAGCCAGGGCGGGGCACTGAAGCTTTCTTT. This sequence encodes CASSLEPGRGTEAFF.

The V gene is TRBV6-4, the J gene TRBJ2-7, with 7 bases lining up with TRBD2. Unmatched junction bases numbered 7, after V lost 5 bases and J lost 0 bases. Germline V lookup: CDR1 MRHNA, CDR2 SNTAGT. There are 15 residues in the CDR3. This CDR3 reads CASSLERGSSYEQYF. CDR3 in DNA: TGTGCCAGCAGTCTCGAGCGGGGCAGCTCCTACGAGCAGTACTTC.

This clonotype has a count of ten or more. This chain joins TRBV11-2 and TRBJ2-7; 8 bases map to TRBD1. The CDR3 loop spans 14 amino acids. The germline gives CDR1 SGHAT, CDR2 FQNNGV. Trimming at V came to 2 bases and at J to 2 bases, leaving 2 bases not matched to a gene. The CDR3 DNA follows: TGTGCCAGCAGCTTAATACAGGGGGCCTACGAGCAGTACTTC. Amino acids: CASSLIQGAYEQYF.

The rearrangement uses TRBV6-1 and TRBJ1-2; D may be TRBD1 (6 bases). The length of the CDR3 is 12 residues. Germline loops: CDR1 MNHNS, CDR2 SASEGT. V was clipped by 6 bases and J by 8 bases, with 13 bases between them. The CDR3, as DNA: TGTGCCAGCAGAACGGACAGTGGCGGCTACACCTTC. Amino acids: CASRTDSGGYTF.

The chain combines TRBV5-4 with TRBJ1-2; 10 bases match TRBD1. Trimming removed 6 bases from V and 7 bases from J; junction bases left unmatched: 6. The CDR3 spans 13 residues. Germline V gene lookup returns CDR1 SGHNT and CDR2 YYREEE (reference sequence). As DNA, the CDR3 is TGTGCCAGCAATAGACAGGGGGCGGGTGGCTACACCTTC. The encoded protein is CASNRQGAGGYTF. Full variable domain (rest looked up from reference TRBV5-4 and TRBJ1-2): ETGVTQSPTHLIKTRGQQVTLRCSSQSGHNTVSWYQQALGQGPQFIFQYYREEENGRGNFPPRFSGLQFPNYSSELNVNALELDDSALYLCASNRQGAGGYTFGSGTRLTVV.

The rearrangement joins TRBV7-9 to TRBJ1-6; D unresolved. The CDR3 has 20 residues. The germline V gene has CDR1 SEHNR and CDR2 FQNEAQ (reference sequence). V gave up 5 bases and J gave up 5 bases, with 28 bases separating them. CDR3 in amino acids: CASSLTVPPGPRDHNSPLHF. Here the CDR3 DNA reads TGTGCCAGCAGCCTCACCGTACCCCCAGGTCCCCGGGATCATAATTCACCCCTCCACTTT.

This clonotype was counted at least ten times. This chain joins TRBV11-3 and TRBJ2-1; D perhaps matches TRBD2 (6 bases). Germline V gene lookup returns CDR1 SGHNT and CDR2 YENEEA. The CDR3 is 14 amino acids. Trimming removed 3 bases at V and 6 bases at J, with 12 bases between. In nucleotides, the CDR3 is TGTGCCAGCAGCTTCGGGGGAGTCCCCAATGAGCAGTTCTTC. Translated, it gives CASSFGGVPNEQFF.

CDR3 region: CSARGGGEKLFF. The CDR3 DNA reads TGCAGTGCTAGAGGGGGCGGTGAAAAACTGTTTTTT. The rearrangement uses TRBV20-1 and TRBJ1-4; D is perhaps TRBD1 (5 bases). Germline lookup yields CDR1 DFQATT and CDR2 SNEGSKA (reference sequence). The germline V and J ends were trimmed by 1 base and 7 bases, with 7 bases remaining between them. The CDR3 runs 12 residues.

The gene calls are TRBV7-8 and TRBJ2-7, with a possible D match to TRBD2 (6 bases). CDR1 SGHVS and CDR2 FQNEAQ come from the germline V gene. Between the trimmed V and J ends, which lost 4 bases and 3 bases, there was a span of 16 bases. The CDR3 covers 15 residues. The CDR3 sequence is CASSWGGAGDYEQYF. CDR3 coding DNA: TGTGCCAGCAGCTGGGGCGGGGCCGGTGACTACGAGCAGTACTTC.

The rearrangement uses TRBV29-1 and TRBJ2-2; D remains ambiguous. The CDR3 totals 12 residues. The ends were cut back, 7 bases at V and 7 bases at J, with 13 bases in the middle. Germline CDR1 reads SQVTM; CDR2 reads ANQGSEA. CDR3 in DNA: TGCAGCGGCTGGAGTGGGAACGGGGAGCTGTTTTTT. This translates into CSGWSGNGELFF.

The genes are TRBV15 and TRBJ1-2, with 10 bases lining up with TRBD1. The CDR3 is 15 amino acids. J was trimmed by 7 bases and V by 3 bases; bases with no gene match: 8. CDR1 is LNHNV, CDR2 YYDKDF, per germline (reference sequence). Here the CDR3 reads CATSRERQGAGGYTF. The CDR3 bases are TGTGCCACCAGCAGGGAGCGACAGGGGGCAGGTGGCTACACCTTC.

This chain joins TRBV7-3 and TRBJ1-1, with no clear D. The V gene's germline CDR1 is SGHTA and CDR2 FQGTGA. The V end was cut by 6 bases, the J end by 0 bases, with 8 bases between. The CDR3 totals 13 residues. CDR3 DNA: TGTGCCAGCAGACAAACAGTGAACACTGAAGCTTTCTTT. It codes for CASRQTVNTEAFF.

At least ten counts were recorded for this clonotype. One end of the junction varies from germline; a read error may be responsible. CDR3 bases: TGTGCCAGCGGCGTAGGAGGGCTAGCCTCCTACGAGCAGTACTTC. Residues: CASGVGGLASYEQYF. The J gene is TRBJ2-7, the V gene TRBV9, with D perhaps matching TRBD2 (6 bases). There are 15 residues in the CDR3. Germline assignment: CDR1 SGDLS and CDR2 YYNGEE. Full variable domain (rest looked up from reference TRBV9 and TRBJ2-7): DSGVTQTPKHLITATGQRVTLRCSPRSGDLSVYWYQQSLDQGLQFLIQYYNGEERAKGNILERFSAQQFPDLHSELNLSSLELGDSALYFCASGVGGLASYEQYFGPGTRLTVT.

A note on this clonotype: Possible read error: a much larger clone is one base away. V and J are TRBV12-3 or TRBV12-4 and TRBJ1-1; maybe TRBD1 (6 bases). With 4 bases removed from V and 1 base from J, the gap between germline ends came to 10 bases. This CDR3 contains 14 residues. CDR3 amino acids: CASSWTATNTEAFF. The CDR3 DNA follows: TGTGCCAGCAGTTGGACAGCCACGAACACTGAAGCTTTCTTT.

This clonotype was detected ten times or more. The chain combines TRBV5-1 with TRBJ2-7; maybe TRBD2 (6 bases). With 3 bases removed from V and 2 bases from J, the gap between germline ends came to 12 bases. CDR1 and CDR2 from the germline V gene are SGHRS and YFSETQ. The CDR3 is 14 amino acids. In nucleotides, the CDR3 is TGCGCCAGCAGCTGGGGGACTTCAGCCTACGAGCAGTACTTC. Translated: CASSWGTSAYEQYF.

This clonotype has a count of ten or more. The chain links TRBV20-1 to TRBJ2-1; D not certain. Germline V gene lookup returns CDR1 DFQATT and CDR2 SNEGSKA (reference sequence). The CDR3 consists of 12 residues. V lost 8 bases, J lost 7 bases, and 15 bases lay in between. CDR3 bases: TGCAGTTTAAACCGGGTGACGAATGAGCAGTTCTTC. Encoded protein: CSLNRVTNEQFF.

The CDR3 nucleotides read TGTGCCAGCATGCCCGGGACAGGGGTGACACAGTACTTC. It codes for CASMPGTGVTQYF. V and J are TRBV2 and TRBJ2-5; 10 bases are a match to TRBD1. CDR3 size: 13 residues. CDR1 and CDR2 from the germline V gene are SNHLY and FYNNEI. The trim removed 7 bases at V and 11 bases at J, leaving 10 bases unmatched. Drawing the rest from reference TRBV2 and TRBJ2-5, the complete variable domain is EPEVTQTPSHQVTQMGQEVILRCVPISNHLYFYWYRQILGQKVEFLVSFYNNEISEKSEIFDDQFSVERPDGSNFTLKIRSTKLEDSAMYFCASMPGTGVTQYFGPGTRLLVL.